This T cell receptor (beta chain) comes out of a study of PD-L1 blockade in urothelial cancer. General study findings and limits: Lower pretreatment blood TCR clonality, under the median, predicted better survival, researchers reported.

Every PCR received spiked-in synthetic TCR analog templates. The assay was immunoSEQ multiplex PCR, and TCRdb's table has in-frame clones only and misses some. The table includes about 45,000 clones, around 82% detected once. The time point here: peripheral blood 6 weeks after treatment start. Patients were living with locally advanced or metastatic urothelial carcinoma. V shed 0 bases and J 6 bases; nucleotides not matched to a gene: 7. From germline, CDR1 is SGDLS and CDR2 YYNGEE. The CDR3 is 16 amino acids. Remarks on this clone: What it binds is unknown.

The sequences come from PBMCs, collected around atezolizumab (anti-PD-L1) treatment. This clonotype originated in a man aged 60-69 years with urothelial cancer. This sequence joins TRBV9 and TRBJ2-1; 9 bases agree with TRBD1. The CDR3 spells CASSVGRGTGSNEQFF. CDR3 DNA: TGTGCCAGCAGCGTAGGTAGGGGGACAGGGAGCAATGAGCAGTTCTTC.